This T cell receptor beta chain was identified in a study of STAT5B mutations in CD4+ large granular lymphocyte leukemia. Turning to the study itself: The CDR3 'QG' motif was associated with a particular HLA allele among healthy donors. Study-level findings and limits: Higher CD4+ than CD8+ T-LGLL clonality might reflect small sample size. Compared with healthy controls (2/35), patient top clones favored TRBV06 (8/27).

The repertoire was sequenced with immunoSEQ multiplex PCR; TCRdb's copy has only in-frame clones and lacks some. The sample has about 24,000 clones, around 72% seen once. There are 14 residues in the CDR3. J lost 2 bases, V lost 8 bases, and 6 bases had no gene match. Germline loops: CDR1 MDHEN, CDR2 SYDVKM. This clone came up once. Its antigen is unknown. The receptor's source is a human donor in good health. The material sequenced was CD4+ T cells from blood buffy coats. The V and J genes are TRBV28 and TRBJ2-3, with 8 bases identical to TRBD2. The CDR3, as DNA: TGTGCCAGCGGAAGCGGGGGCTACACAGATACGCAGTATTTT. This codes for CASGSGGYTDTQYF.